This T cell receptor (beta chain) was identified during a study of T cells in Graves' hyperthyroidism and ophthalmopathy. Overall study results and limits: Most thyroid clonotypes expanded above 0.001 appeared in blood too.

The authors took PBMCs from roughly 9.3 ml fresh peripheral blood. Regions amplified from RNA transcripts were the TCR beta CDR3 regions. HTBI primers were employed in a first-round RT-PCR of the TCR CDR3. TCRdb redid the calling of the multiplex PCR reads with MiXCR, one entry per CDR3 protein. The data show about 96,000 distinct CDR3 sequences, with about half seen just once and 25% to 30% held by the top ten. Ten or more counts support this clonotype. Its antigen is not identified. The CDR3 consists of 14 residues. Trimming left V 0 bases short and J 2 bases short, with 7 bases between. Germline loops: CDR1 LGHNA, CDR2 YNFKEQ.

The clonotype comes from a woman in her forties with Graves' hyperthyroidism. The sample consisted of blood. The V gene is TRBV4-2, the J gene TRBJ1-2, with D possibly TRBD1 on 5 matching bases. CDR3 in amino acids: CASSQDAGNYGYTF. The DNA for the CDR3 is TGTGCCAGCAGCCAAGACGCAGGGAACTATGGCTACACCTTC.